The 30 T cell receptor beta chains given below trace back to one sample, sequenced in a study of blood T cells in healthy people across ages. Using a J-beta primer mix together with a sample-barcoded 5' primer, a second PCR was run for roughly 6 to 12 cycles. Each CDR3 protein gets one entry after TCRdb re-called the 5' RACE reads with MiXCR. The sample has roughly 2 million distinct CDR3 sequences, about 50% seen once. Sequenced sample: blood. These receptors all come from a woman aged 40 to 49 in good health.

V usage is TRBV7-8 and J usage is TRBJ2-5; TRBD1 aligns across 7 bases. The CDR3 has 17 amino acids. Unmatched junction bases numbered 13, after V lost 1 base and J lost 5 bases. Germline V gene lookup returns CDR1 SGHVS and CDR2 FQNEAQ. CDR3 bases: TGTGCCAGCAGCTTAGTAGGGGGCGCCCTACCTGTGGAGACCCAGTACTTC. This sequence encodes CASSLVGGALPVETQYF.

This clonotype was seen only a few times. The chain combines TRBV29-1 with TRBJ2-3; 7 bases are shared with TRBD1. The CDR3 sequence is 14 residues long. Germline V gives CDR1 SQVTM, CDR2 ANQGSEA. V dropped 7 bases and J dropped 1; count of bases not matched to a gene: 8. CDR3 in amino acids: CSATTGVGTDTQYF. The CDR3, as DNA: TGCAGCGCTACCACAGGGGTGGGCACAGATACGCAGTATTTT.

The V call is TRBV2, the J call TRBJ2-7; D is unclear. The CDR3 is 12 amino acids. V was cut by 7 bases and J by 4 bases, with 11 bases left in between. The germline V gene has CDR1 SNHLY and CDR2 FYNNEI. This CDR3 is CASMTRSYEQYF. The CDR3 bases are TGTGCCAGCATGACCAGGTCGTACGAGCAGTACTTC.

The chain employs TRBV28 and TRBJ2-3, with TRBD2 matching 10 bases. Germline lookup yields CDR1 MDHEN and CDR2 SYDVKM. CDR3 size: 14 residues. The V gene end was trimmed by 4 bases and the J gene end by 10 bases; junction bases not matched to a gene: 8. CDR3: CASSSPILAGAQYF. In nucleotides, the CDR3 is TGTGCCAGCAGTTCTCCTATTCTAGCGGGGGCGCAGTATTTT. Full variable domain (missing parts from reference TRBV28 and TRBJ2-3): DVKVTQSSRYLVKRTGEKVFLECVQDMDHENMFWYRQDPGLGLRLIYFSYDVKMKEKGDIPEGYSVSREKKERFSLILESASTNQTSMYLCASSSPILAGAQYFGPGTRLTVL.

The gene calls are TRBV7-2 and TRBJ2-3; 9 positions match TRBD2. Unmatched junction bases numbered 10, after V lost 5 bases and J lost 7 bases. The germline V gene has CDR1 SGHTA and CDR2 FQGNSA. CDR3 length: 15 amino acids. The CDR3 region is CASSRGTSLQNTQYF. DNA of the CDR3: TGTGCCAGCAGCCGCGGGACTAGCTTACAGAATACGCAGTATTTT.

This clonotype came up a few times. This chain links TRBV12-3 or TRBV12-4 with TRBJ1-2; D perhaps matches TRBD1 (5 bases). This CDR3 has 14 amino acids. V was shortened by 7 bases and J by 2 bases, with 14 bases between the two germline ends. The CDR3 DNA is TGTGCCAGCATTATGAAACCAGGGAACTATGGCTACACCTTC. This translates into CASIMKPGNYGYTF.

The V and J genes are TRBV20-1 and TRBJ2-5; 7 nucleotides align to TRBD1. CDR3 length: 16 residues. Trimming removed 7 bases from V and 5 bases from J; junction bases left unmatched: 19. CDR1 is DFQATT and CDR2 is SNEGSKA in the germline V gene (reference sequence). The CDR3 nucleotides read TGCAGTGTTCGAGTCCTCACGAGACAGGGCCGGGAGACCCAGTACTTC. This gives the protein CSVRVLTRQGRETQYF.

As DNA, the CDR3 is TGTGCCAGCAGCTTAGATGGGACGGAGGGAGGCTACACCTTC. As protein: CASSLDGTEGGYTF. This rearrangement joins TRBV7-2 to TRBJ1-2; tentatively, D is TRBD1 (5 bases). CDR3 size: 14 residues. Germline V CDR1 and CDR2: SGHTA, FQGNSA. Trimming left V 1 base short and J 8 bases short, with 14 bases between.

This clonotype came up a few times. V gene TRBV6-5 combines with J gene TRBJ2-5; possible D gene TRBD2, 5 bases. Germline values: CDR1 MNHEY, CDR2 SVGAGI. V lost 2 bases and J lost 4, with 8 bases in between. This CDR3 has 13 amino acids. The CDR3 DNA reads as TGTGCCAGCAGTTACCAAGCGGTAGAGACCCAGTACTTC. Translated, it gives CASSYQAVETQYF.

CDR3 amino acids: CASSFRGEEAFF. The CDR3, as DNA: TGTGCCAGCAGCTTCCGAGGAGAGGAAGCTTTCTTT. The chain uses TRBV7-2 and TRBJ1-1; D uncertain. Germline V gene sequence: CDR1 SGHTA, CDR2 FQGNSA. The CDR3 has 12 residues. Trimming took off 3 bases at V and 8 bases at J, with 10 bases between the two ends.

This clonotype was counted only a few times. The rearrangement uses TRBV24-1 and TRBJ2-3; the D gene is possibly TRBD1 (6 bases). V dropped 0 bases and J dropped 8 bases, with 17 bases sitting between them. This CDR3 spans 16 amino acids. Germline assignment: CDR1 KGHDR and CDR2 SFDVKD. The CDR3: CATSDLQGIGSTTQYF. The CDR3 DNA sequence: TGTGCCACCAGTGATTTGCAGGGGATAGGAAGTACTACGCAGTATTTT.

This clonotype was seen more than once but under ten times. The CDR3 DNA sequence: TGCAGTGCGTCTTTGCCGGGATTGGAGCAGTTCTTC. The encoded protein is CSASLPGLEQFF. V and J are TRBV20-1 and TRBJ2-1, with D possibly TRBD2 on 5 matching bases. Germline V CDR1 and CDR2: DFQATT, SNEGSKA (reference sequence). The CDR3 runs 12 residues. V lost 6 bases and J 10 bases, leaving 16 bases between the germline ends.

The chain links TRBV11-2 to TRBJ2-1, with 8 bases identical to TRBD1. J lost 2 bases, V lost 5 bases, and 8 bases had no gene match. The CDR3 has 16 amino acids. Germline-derived CDR1 and CDR2 are SGHAT and FQNNGV. The CDR3 DNA is TGTGCCAGCAGCCATATCTCCAGGGGGCCCTACAATGAGCAGTTCTTC. This sequence encodes CASSHISRGPYNEQFF.

The chain is built from TRBV11-2 and TRBJ2-1; perhaps D is TRBD1 or TRBD2 (5 bases each). The CDR3 covers 16 residues. Germline CDR1 and CDR2: SGHAT and FQNNGV. V lost 6 bases to trimming and J lost 0 bases, with 15 bases between them. The CDR3 sequence is CASSTTGRSSYNEQFF. Here the CDR3 DNA reads TGTGCCAGCAGTACAACGGGACGGAGCTCCTACAATGAGCAGTTCTTC.

This clonotype was detected only a few times. This chain connects TRBV9 to TRBJ2-5; 12 bases map to TRBD2. This CDR3 region has 14 residues. V was pared by 4 bases and J by 4 bases, with 2 bases of the junction left unmatched. Germline V lookup: CDR1 SGDLS, CDR2 YYNGEE. The CDR3 region has the DNA TGTGCCAGCAGCACTAGCGGGGGGAGAGAGACCCAGTACTTC. Amino acid sequence: CASSTSGGRETQYF.

The V gene is TRBV4-3, the J gene TRBJ1-6; D not resolved. The V and J ends lost 0 bases and 8 bases respectively, with 11 bases between them. CDR1 LGHNA and CDR2 YSLEER come from the germline V gene. CDR3 size: 15 residues. This CDR3 is CASSQDGRGYSPLHF. Written as DNA, the CDR3 is TGCGCCAGCAGCCAAGATGGAAGAGGTTATTCACCCCTCCACTTT.

The rearrangement joins TRBV12-3 or TRBV12-4 to TRBJ2-2; 9 bases are shared with TRBD1. V gave up 5 bases and J gave up 5 bases; unmatched junction bases: 6. The CDR3 extends over 15 amino acids. The CDR3 nucleotides are TGTGCCAGCAGTCCAGGGACAGGGCCAACCGGGGAGCTGTTTTTT. Translation gives CASSPGTGPTGELFF.

The gene calls are TRBV10-3 and TRBJ2-3; no firm D call. Between the trimmed V and J ends, which lost 8 bases and 5 bases, there was a span of 8 bases. The germline V gene encodes CDR1 ENHRY and CDR2 SYGVKD. CDR3 length equals 11 residues. CDR3 residues: CAIEMGDTQYF. The DNA of the CDR3 is TGTGCCATCGAGATGGGAGATACGCAGTATTTT.

J is TRBJ2-7 and V is TRBV28; TRBD1 is a possible D gene (6 bases). This CDR3 has 13 amino acids. Trimming took 3 bases from V and 3 from J, leaving 9 bases between them. CDR1 MDHEN and CDR2 SYDVKM come from the germline V gene. In DNA, the CDR3 is TGTGCCAGCAGTTTGGGACACCGCTACGAGCAGTACTTC. Its translation is CASSLGHRYEQYF. Full variable domain (outside the CDR3, taken from reference TRBV28 and TRBJ2-7): DVKVTQSSRYLVKRTGEKVFLECVQDMDHENMFWYRQDPGLGLRLIYFSYDVKMKEKGDIPEGYSVSREKKERFSLILESASTNQTSMYLCASSLGHRYEQYFGPGTRLTVT.

The rearrangement links TRBV9 to TRBJ2-4; 12 bases map to TRBD2. Judging by the DNA end, TRBJ2-7 fits better; the J call may be wrong. The CDR3 is 15 amino acids. Germline assignment: CDR1 SGDLS and CDR2 YYNGEE. The CDR3 here is CASSVASGGAYEQYF. CDR3 nucleotide sequence: TGTGCCAGCAGCGTAGCTAGCGGGGGGGCTTACGAGCAGTACTTC.

This chain uses TRBV29-1 with TRBJ2-1; TRBD1 matches 8 bases. The length of the CDR3 is 14 residues. The germline V gene encodes CDR1 SQVTM and CDR2 ANQGSEA. Trimming cost V 8 bases and J 7 bases; bases outside gene matches: 13. The CDR3 region is CSTKGTGGSNEQFF. The CDR3 nucleotides are TGCAGCACCAAGGGTACAGGGGGAAGTAATGAGCAGTTCTTC.

The genes are TRBV27 and TRBJ2-6; TRBD1 aligns across 8 bases. From germline, CDR1 is MNHEY and CDR2 SMNVEV (reference sequence). Unmatched junction bases numbered 14, after V lost 7 bases and J lost 0 bases. The CDR3 sequence is 19 residues long. CDR3 region: CASMKTGALYSSGANVLTF. CDR3 sequence (DNA): TGTGCCAGCATGAAGACAGGGGCCCTATATAGCTCTGGGGCCAACGTCCTGACTTTC.

About this clonotype: A read error is possible here, since a much larger clone lies one base away. The rearrangement joins TRBV7-2 to TRBJ2-5, with D uncertain. The J call is in doubt because the DNA end fits TRBJ2-7 better. CDR3 length equals 13 residues. Germline values: CDR1 SGHTA, CDR2 FQGNSA. CDR3 sequence: CASSLERAHEQYF. The CDR3 DNA reads as TGTGCCAGCAGCTTAGAAAGGGCCCACGAGCAGTACTTC.

Of note for this clonotype: A read error may explain this, as a much larger clone is one base away. This chain joins TRBV7-6 and TRBJ2-1, with TRBD1 identical over 8 bases. Germline values: CDR1 SGHVS, CDR2 FNYEAQ. The CDR3 extends over 16 amino acids. CDR3: CAISLHTGGTYNEQFF. CDR3 coding DNA: TGTGCCATCAGCTTACACACAGGGGGAACCTACAATGAGCAGTTCTTC.

The DNA of the CDR3 is TGCAGCGTTTACTCATTTAGGGGCACAGATACGCAGTATTTT. This sequence encodes CSVYSFRGTDTQYF. This chain uses TRBV29-1 with TRBJ2-3, with unresolved D. This CDR3 is 14 amino acids long. Trimming took off 5 bases at V and 1 base at J, with 13 bases between the two ends. Germline CDR1 is SQVTM and CDR2 is ANQGSEA.

The chain employs TRBV7-6 and TRBJ1-1; D is ambiguous. This CDR3 comprises 13 residues. The V gene's germline CDR1 is SGHVS and CDR2 FNYEAQ. Trimming took 1 base from V and 5 from J, leaving 8 bases between them. CDR3 region: CASSLGRRTEAFF. In DNA form, the CDR3 reads TGTGCCAGCAGCTTAGGGCGCCGGACTGAAGCTTTCTTT.

The chain has TRBV5-1 and TRBJ2-3, with 10 bases identical to TRBD2. Germline V gene sequence: CDR1 SGHRS, CDR2 YFSETQ. The CDR3 covers 15 residues. Trimming cost V 7 bases and J 2 bases; bases outside gene matches: 7. The CDR3 DNA sequence: TGCGCCAGCTCTGCTAGCGGGGGATACACAGATACGCAGTATTTT. As protein: CASSASGGYTDTQYF.

This clonotype came up once. The rearrangement uses TRBV7-2 and TRBJ1-5; D uncertain. Looked up from germline, CDR1 is SGHTA and CDR2 is FQGNSA. Trimming removed 1 base from V and 7 bases from J, with 14 bases in between. This CDR3 region has 15 residues. CDR3 bases: TGTGCCAGCAGCTTAGGACGTGGGGTAGGACAGCCCCAGCATTTT. Its protein is CASSLGRGVGQPQHF.

This clonotype occurred a few times. The V gene is TRBV9, the J gene TRBJ1-2; the D is unclear. The germline gives CDR1 SGDLS, CDR2 YYNGEE. V lost 4 bases to trimming and J lost 4 bases, with 17 bases between them. This CDR3 has 15 amino acids. The CDR3: CASSPGRGWGYGYTF. Here the CDR3 DNA reads TGTGCCAGCAGCCCTGGCCGGGGATGGGGCTATGGCTACACCTTC.

This clonotype was seen a few times. The V call is TRBV28, the J call TRBJ2-1; tentatively, D is TRBD2 (5 bases). The CDR3 has 16 residues. Germline lookup yields CDR1 MDHEN and CDR2 SYDVKM. V was trimmed by 5 bases and J by 0 bases, leaving 14 bases between them. The CDR3 DNA follows: TGTGCCAGCAGTCCCACTAGTCCCCTCTCCTACAATGAGCAGTTCTTC. Its translation: CASSPTSPLSYNEQFF.